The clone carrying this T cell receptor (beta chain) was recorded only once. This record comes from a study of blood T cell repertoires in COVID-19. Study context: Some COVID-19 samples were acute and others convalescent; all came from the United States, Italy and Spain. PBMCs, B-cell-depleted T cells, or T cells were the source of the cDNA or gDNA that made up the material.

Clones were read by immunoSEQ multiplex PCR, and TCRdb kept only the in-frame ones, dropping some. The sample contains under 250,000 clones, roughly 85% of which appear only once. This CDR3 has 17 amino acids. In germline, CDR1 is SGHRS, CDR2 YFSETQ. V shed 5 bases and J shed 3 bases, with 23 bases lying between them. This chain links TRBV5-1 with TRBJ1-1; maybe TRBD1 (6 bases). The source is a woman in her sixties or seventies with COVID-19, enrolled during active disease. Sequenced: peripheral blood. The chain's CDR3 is CASSSTGSAPLDTEAFF. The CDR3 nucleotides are TGCGCCAGCAGTTCCACAGGGTCTGCGCCCTTGGACACTGAAGCTTTCTTT.